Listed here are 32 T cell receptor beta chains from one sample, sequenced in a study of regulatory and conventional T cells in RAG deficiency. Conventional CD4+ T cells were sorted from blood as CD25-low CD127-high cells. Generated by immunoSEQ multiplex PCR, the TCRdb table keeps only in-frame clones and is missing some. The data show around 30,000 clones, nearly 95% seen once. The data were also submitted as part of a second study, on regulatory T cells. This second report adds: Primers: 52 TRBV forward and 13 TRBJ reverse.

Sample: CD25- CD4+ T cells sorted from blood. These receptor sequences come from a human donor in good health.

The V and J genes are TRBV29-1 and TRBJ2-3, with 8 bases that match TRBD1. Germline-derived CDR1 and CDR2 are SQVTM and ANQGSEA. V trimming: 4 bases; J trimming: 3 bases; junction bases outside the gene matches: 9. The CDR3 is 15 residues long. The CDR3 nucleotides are TGCAGCGTTGGGATGGGAGGACAGGGAACAGATACGCAGTATTTT. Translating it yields CSVGMGGQGTDTQYF.

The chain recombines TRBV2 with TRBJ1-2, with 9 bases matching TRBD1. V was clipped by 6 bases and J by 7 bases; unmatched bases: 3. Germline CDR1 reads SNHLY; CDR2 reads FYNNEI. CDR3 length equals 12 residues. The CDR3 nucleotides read TGTGCCAGCAGCCTGACAGGGGGTGGCTACACCTTC. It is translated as CASSLTGGGYTF.

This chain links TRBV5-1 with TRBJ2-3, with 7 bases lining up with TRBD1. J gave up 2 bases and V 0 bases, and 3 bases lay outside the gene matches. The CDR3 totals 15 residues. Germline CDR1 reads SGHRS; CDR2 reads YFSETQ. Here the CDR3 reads CASSLVGQFTDTQYF. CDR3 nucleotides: TGCGCCAGCAGCTTGGTGGGACAGTTCACAGATACGCAGTATTTT.

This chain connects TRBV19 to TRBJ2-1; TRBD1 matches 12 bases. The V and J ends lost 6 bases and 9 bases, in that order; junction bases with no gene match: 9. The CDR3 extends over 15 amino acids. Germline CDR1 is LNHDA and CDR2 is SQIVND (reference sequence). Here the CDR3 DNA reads TGTGCCAGTAGCCGCCCGGGACAGGGGGCGGGTGAGCAGTTCTTC. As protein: CASSRPGQGAGEQFF.

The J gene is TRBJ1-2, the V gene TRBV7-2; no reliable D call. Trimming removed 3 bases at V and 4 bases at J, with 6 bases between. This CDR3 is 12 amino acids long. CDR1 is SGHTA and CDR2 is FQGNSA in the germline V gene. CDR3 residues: CASSLNSYGYTF. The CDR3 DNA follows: TGTGCCAGCAGCTTGAACAGCTATGGCTACACCTTC. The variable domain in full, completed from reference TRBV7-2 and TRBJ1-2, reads GAGVSQSPSNKVTEKGKDVELRCDPISGHTALYWYRQSLGQGLEFLIYFQGNSAPDKSGLPSDRFSAERTGGSVSTLTIQRTQQEDSAVYLCASSLNSYGYTFGSGTRLTVV.

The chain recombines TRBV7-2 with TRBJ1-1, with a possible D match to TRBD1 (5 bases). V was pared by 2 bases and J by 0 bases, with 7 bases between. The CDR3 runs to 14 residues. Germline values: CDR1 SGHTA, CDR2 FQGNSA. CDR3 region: CASSLMGLNTEAFF. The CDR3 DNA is TGTGCCAGCAGCTTAATGGGGCTGAACACTGAAGCTTTCTTT.

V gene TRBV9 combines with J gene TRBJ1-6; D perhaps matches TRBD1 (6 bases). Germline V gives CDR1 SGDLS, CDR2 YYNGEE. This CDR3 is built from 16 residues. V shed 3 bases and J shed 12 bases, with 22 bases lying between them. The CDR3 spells CASSALQGSWDGPLHF. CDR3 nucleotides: TGTGCCAGCAGCGCGCTACAGGGCTCCTGGGACGGACCCCTCCACTTT.

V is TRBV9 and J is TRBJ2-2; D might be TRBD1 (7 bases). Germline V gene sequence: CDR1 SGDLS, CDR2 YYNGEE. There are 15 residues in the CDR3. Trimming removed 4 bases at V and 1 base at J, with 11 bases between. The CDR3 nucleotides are TGTGCCAGCAGCAACAGGGGAGGGAACACCGGGGAGCTGTTTTTT. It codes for CASSNRGGNTGELFF.

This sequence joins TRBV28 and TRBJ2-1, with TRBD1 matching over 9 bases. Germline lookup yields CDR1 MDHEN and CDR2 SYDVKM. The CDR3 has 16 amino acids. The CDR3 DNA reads TGTGTCTCTACCTCCGGGACAGGGTATGGTCGGGATGAGCAGTTCTTC. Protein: CVSTSGTGYGRDEQFF.

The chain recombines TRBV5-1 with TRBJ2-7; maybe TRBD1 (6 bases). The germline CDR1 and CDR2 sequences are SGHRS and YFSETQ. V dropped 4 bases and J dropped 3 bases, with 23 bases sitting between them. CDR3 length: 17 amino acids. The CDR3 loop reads CASSLPLGQTLFYEQYF. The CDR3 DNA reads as TGCGCCAGCAGCCTACCGCTAGGACAGACACTCTTCTACGAGCAGTACTTC.

The CDR3 nucleotides are TGTGCCAGTAGTACAGGGGGCAACTCTGGAAACACCATATATTTT. Amino acids: CASSTGGNSGNTIYF. The chain carries TRBV19 and TRBJ1-3, with 8 bases identical to TRBD1. Germline V gene lookup returns CDR1 LNHDA and CDR2 SQIVND (reference sequence). The V gene end was trimmed by 4 bases and the J gene end by 0 bases; junction bases not matched to a gene: 2. The CDR3 is made up of 15 amino acids.

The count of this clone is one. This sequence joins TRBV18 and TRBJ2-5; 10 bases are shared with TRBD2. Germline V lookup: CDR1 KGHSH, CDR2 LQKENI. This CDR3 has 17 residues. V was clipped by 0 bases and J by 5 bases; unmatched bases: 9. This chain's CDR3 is CASSPPGLAGVGETQYF. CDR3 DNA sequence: TGTGCCAGCTCACCACCTGGTCTAGCGGGGGTCGGGGAGACCCAGTACTTC.

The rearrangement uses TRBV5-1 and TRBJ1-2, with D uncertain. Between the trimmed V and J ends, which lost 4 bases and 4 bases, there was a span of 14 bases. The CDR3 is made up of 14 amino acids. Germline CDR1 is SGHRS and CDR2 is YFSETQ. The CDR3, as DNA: TGCGCCAGCAGCCCGGACCCAGAGGGCTATGGCTACACCTTC. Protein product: CASSPDPEGYGYTF.

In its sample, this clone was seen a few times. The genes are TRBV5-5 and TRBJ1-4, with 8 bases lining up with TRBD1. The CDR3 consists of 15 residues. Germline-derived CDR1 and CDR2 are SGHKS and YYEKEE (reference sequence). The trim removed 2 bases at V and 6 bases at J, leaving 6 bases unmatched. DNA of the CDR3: TGTGCCAGCAGCTTCCTCGGACAGGGAGATGAAAAACTGTTTTTT. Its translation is CASSFLGQGDEKLFF.

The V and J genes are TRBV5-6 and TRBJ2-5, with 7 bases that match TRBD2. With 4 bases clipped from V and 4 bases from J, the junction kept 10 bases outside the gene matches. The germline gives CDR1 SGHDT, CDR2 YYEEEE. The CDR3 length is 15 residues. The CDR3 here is CASSPVGGGGETQYF. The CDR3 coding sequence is TGTGCCAGCAGCCCCGTGGGGGGGGGTGGAGAGACCCAGTACTTC.

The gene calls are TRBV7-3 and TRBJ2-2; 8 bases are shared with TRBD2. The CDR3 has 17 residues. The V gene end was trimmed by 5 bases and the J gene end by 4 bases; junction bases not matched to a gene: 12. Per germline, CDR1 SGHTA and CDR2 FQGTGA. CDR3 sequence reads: CASSPWGSGVPTGELFF. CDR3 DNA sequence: TGTGCCAGCAGCCCCTGGGGTAGCGGGGTCCCCACCGGGGAGCTGTTTTTT.

The CDR3 sequence: CASSYRGGWETQYF. CDR3 nucleotides: TGTGCCAGCAGTTACCGCGGGGGGTGGGAGACCCAGTACTTC. This chain joins TRBV6-6 and TRBJ2-5; 8 bases are a match to TRBD2. Trimming removed 2 bases from V and 5 bases from J; junction bases left unmatched: 4. Germline V gives CDR1 MNHNY, CDR2 SVGAGI (reference sequence). CDR3 length equals 14 residues.

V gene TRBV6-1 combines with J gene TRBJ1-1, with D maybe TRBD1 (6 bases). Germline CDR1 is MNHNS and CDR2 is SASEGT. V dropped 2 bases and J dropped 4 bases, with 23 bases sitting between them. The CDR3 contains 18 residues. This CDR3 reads CASSEHRGAGGKGTEAFF. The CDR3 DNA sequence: TGTGCCAGCAGTGAACATAGGGGGGCGGGAGGGAAGGGCACTGAAGCTTTCTTT.

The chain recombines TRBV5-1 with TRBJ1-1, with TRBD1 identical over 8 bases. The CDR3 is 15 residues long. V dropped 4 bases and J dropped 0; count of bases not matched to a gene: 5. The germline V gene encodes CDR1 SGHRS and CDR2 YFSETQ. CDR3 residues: CASSPPGQVNTEAFF. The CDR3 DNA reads TGCGCCAGCAGCCCCCCGGGACAGGTGAACACTGAAGCTTTCTTT.

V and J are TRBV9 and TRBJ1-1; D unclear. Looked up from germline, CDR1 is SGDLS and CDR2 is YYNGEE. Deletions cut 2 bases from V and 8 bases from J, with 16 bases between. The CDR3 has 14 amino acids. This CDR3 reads CASSVGWMVGEAFF. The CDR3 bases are TGTGCCAGCAGCGTCGGGTGGATGGTCGGGGAAGCTTTCTTT.

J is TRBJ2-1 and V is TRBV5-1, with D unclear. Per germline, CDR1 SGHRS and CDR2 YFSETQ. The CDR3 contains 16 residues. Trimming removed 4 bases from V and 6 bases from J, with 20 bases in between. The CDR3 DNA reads TGCGCCAGCAGCCCGGTTTCAGACACCCTAATCAATGAGCAGTTCTTC. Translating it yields CASSPVSDTLINEQFF.

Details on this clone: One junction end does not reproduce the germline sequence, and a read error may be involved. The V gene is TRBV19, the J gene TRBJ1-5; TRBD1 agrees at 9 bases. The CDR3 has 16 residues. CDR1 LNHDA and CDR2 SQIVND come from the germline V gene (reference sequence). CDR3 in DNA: TGTGCCAGTACCGCGACCGGGACAGGGAGCACTCAGCCCCAGCATTTT. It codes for CASTATGTGSTQPQHF.

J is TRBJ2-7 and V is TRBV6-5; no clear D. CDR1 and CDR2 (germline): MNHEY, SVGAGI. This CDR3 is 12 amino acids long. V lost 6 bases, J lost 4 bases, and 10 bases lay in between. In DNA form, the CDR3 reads TGTGCCAGCAGCCTGAACAGATACGAGCAGTACTTC. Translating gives CASSLNRYEQYF.

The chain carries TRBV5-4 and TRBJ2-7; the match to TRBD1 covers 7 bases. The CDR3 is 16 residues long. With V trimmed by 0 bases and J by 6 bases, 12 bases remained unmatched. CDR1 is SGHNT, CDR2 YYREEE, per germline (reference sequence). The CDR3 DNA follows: TGTGCCAGCAGCTTGGGGGGAATATTCCAGGGGGTCGAGCAGTACTTC. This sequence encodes CASSLGGIFQGVEQYF.

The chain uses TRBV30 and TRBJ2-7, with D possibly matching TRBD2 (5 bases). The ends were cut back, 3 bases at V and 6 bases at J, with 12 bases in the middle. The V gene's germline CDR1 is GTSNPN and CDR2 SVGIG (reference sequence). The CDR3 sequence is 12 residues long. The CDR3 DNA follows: TGTGCCTGGAGCCGAATAGCGCGCGAGCAGTACTTC. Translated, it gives CAWSRIAREQYF.

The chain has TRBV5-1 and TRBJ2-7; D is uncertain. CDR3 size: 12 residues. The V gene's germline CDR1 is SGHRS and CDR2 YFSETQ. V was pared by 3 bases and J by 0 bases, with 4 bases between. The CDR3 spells CASSWPSYEQYF. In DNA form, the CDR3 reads TGCGCCAGCAGCTGGCCCTCCTACGAGCAGTACTTC.

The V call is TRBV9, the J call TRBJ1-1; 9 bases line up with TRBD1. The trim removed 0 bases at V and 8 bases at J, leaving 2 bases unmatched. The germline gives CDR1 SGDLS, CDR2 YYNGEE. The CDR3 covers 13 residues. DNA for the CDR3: TGTGCCAGCAGCGTAGGGGACAGGGCCGAAGCTTTCTTT. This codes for CASSVGDRAEAFF.

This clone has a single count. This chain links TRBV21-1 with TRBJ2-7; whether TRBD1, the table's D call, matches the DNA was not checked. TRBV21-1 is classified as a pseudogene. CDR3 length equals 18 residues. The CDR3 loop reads CASSKDGWGQGGTYEQYF. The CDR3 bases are TGTGCCAGCAGCAAAGATGGGTGGGGACAGGGAGGTACCTACGAGCAGTACTTC.

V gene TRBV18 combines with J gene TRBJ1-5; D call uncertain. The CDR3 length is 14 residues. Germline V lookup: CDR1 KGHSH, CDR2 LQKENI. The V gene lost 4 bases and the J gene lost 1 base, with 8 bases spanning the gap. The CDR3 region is CASSQGGSNQPQHF. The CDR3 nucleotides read TGTGCCAGCTCACAGGGCGGGAGCAATCAGCCCCAGCATTTT.

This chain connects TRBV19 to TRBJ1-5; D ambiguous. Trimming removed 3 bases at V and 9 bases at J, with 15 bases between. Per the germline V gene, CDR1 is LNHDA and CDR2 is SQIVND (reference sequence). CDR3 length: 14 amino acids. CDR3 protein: CASSMGRSEGPQHF. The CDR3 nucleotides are TGTGCCAGTAGTATGGGCAGAAGCGAGGGGCCCCAGCATTTT.

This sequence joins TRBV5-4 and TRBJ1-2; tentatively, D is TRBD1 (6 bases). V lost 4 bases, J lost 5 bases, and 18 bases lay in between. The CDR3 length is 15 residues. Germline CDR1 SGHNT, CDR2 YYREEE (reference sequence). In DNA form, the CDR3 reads TGTGCCAGCAGCAGGAGCACAGGGTTGGGGTATGGCTACACCTTC. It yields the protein CASSRSTGLGYGYTF.

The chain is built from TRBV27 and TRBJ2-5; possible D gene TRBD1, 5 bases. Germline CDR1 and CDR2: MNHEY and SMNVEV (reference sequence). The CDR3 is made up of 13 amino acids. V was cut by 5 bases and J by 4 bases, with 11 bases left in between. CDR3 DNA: TGTGCCAGCAGTCAGTGGCAGGGAGAGACCCAGTACTTC. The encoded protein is CASSQWQGETQYF.